This TCR beta chain was recovered during a study of Ad26.COV2.S vaccination and SARS-CoV-2 variants (TCRdb year 2021). Notes on the research overall: Donors in the vaccine arm were drawn from COV1001, a phase I-IIa trial of Ad26.COV2.S in healthy adults that was multicentre, randomized, double-blind and placebo-controlled. Ad26.COV2.S was administered intramuscularly at 5 x 10^10 or 1 x 10^11 viral particles, either as a single shot or as two shots given 56 days apart. Sequencing of the TCRbeta repertoire served to evaluate the specificity and breadth of SARS-CoV-2-reactive T cell receptors following Ad26.COV2.S vaccination. The TCR-sequenced set comprised approximately 32 samples: about 19 Ad26.COV2.S vaccine recipients, 5 placebo recipients and 8 SARS-CoV-2 convalescent individuals. Trial participants were randomized into five groups of five, in which low-dose or high-dose Ad26.COV2.S was given once or twice, or placebo was given on both occasions. Investigators remained blinded to trial group allocation during experiments and outcome assessment.

Turning to this clone: What antigen it recognizes has not been identified. No much larger clonotype is one base removed from it; base qualities were not supplied.

The immunoSEQ Assay was the method used to sequence TCRbeta CDR3 regions. After extraction, genomic DNA underwent amplification by bias-controlled multiplex PCR, followed by high-throughput sequencing. From the authors' description of their analysis: To quantify the absolute abundance of every unique TCRbeta CDR3 region, sequences were collapsed and filtered. T cell fraction was estimated by normalizing TCRbeta template counts to usable DNA, which was measured by amplifying reference genes present in all nucleated cells. Repertoire TCRs were annotated as SARS-CoV-2-specific by exact matching of V gene, CDR3 amino acid sequence and J gene to a known reactive TCR set. MIRA supplied the reference SARS-CoV-2 TCR set, which was filtered for enrichment in COVID-19-positive ImmuneCODE repertoires so that public or cross-reactive TCRs were removed. Using the MIRA antigens, annotated TCRs were further analysed by specific ORF or by position within an ORF. Breadth was defined as annotated unique rearrangements over total unique productive rearrangements; depth was the summed frequency of those rearrangements. Two-sided Wilcoxon rank-sum tests were applied when comparing TCR breadth between groups. This immuneACCESS table, as held by TCRdb, lists in-frame sequences with V and J called but not all clones. Of the missing ones, under half trace to an unresolved V gene in checked studies; the others have no known cause. D and trimming come from the DNA, and the V and J calls and clone size come from that table. This sample comprises hundreds of thousands of clones, roughly four fifths of them detected only once. More than 7% of the sample is taken by the ten largest.

V and J are truncated by 6 bases and 7 bases respectively, leaving an intervening sequence of 15 bases. Sequences MNHEY (CDR1) and SVGAGI (CDR2) are obtained from the germline V gene. The CDR3, from cysteine to phenylalanine, totals 13 residues. Just CDR3 DNA is preserved here, 39 bases in frame from base 1. The sample's treatment or condition label is to be understood as: about 20 received Ad26.COV2.S at low or high dose, single or two shots; roughly five received placebo; per-sample allocation not given. For vaccine and placebo recipients, repertoires were sequenced using samples collected on day 63 after the first injection. Between 29 July and 7 August 2020, Cohort 1b enrolled about 27 adults aged 18-55 years at one site in Boston, USA. Ad26.COV2.S was a replication-incompetent adenovirus type 26 vector that expressed a prefusion-stabilized SARS-CoV-2 spike protein derived from the original Wuhan strain.

Summary of the overall study and its limitations: Comparable non-spike TCR breadth was observed between vaccine and placebo recipients, consistent with only spike being contained in the vaccine. Ad26.COV2.S recipients had higher spike-specific TCR breadth than placebo recipients (P = 0.0014). It was noted by the authors that total T cell responses may have been underestimated by the TCR breadth and depth analyses. After vaccination, substantial breadth of spike-specific CD8+ and CD4+ T cell responses was reported. The study was not powered for comparison of responses between vaccine doses or regimens.

The TCR comes from a person aged 18-65 years who received the Ad26.COV2.S COVID-19 vaccine or a placebo. This chain is built from TRBV6-5 and TRBJ1-2; the D segment cannot be called with confidence. Specimen: peripheral blood, collected in a trial of Ad26.COV2.S vaccine versus placebo. The nucleotides are TGTGCCAGCAGCCCCTTAAGGGAGGTTGGCTACACCTTC. Translated, it gives CASSPLREVGYTF.